The 12 T cell receptor beta chains listed next were all sequenced from one sample in a study of cytomegalovirus exposure and HLA in healthy donors. The primer mix had 60 Vbeta and 13 Jbeta primers. Sequencing used immunoSEQ multiplex PCR; TCRdb keeps in-frame clones, though not all of them. This table has under 250,000 clones, 70% to 80% appearing once. Sequenced sample: PBMCs. The receptor source for this set is a male donor in good health and CMV-seronegative.

The rearrangement joins TRBV5-1 to TRBJ1-1; no firm D call. CDR1 is SGHRS and CDR2 is YFSETQ in the germline V gene. The CDR3 runs to 14 residues. The ends were cut back, 4 bases at V and 4 bases at J, with 14 bases in the middle. The CDR3 DNA follows: TGCGCCAGCAGCCCGAGGACCGAGGGCACTGAAGCTTTCTTT. Residues: CASSPRTEGTEAFF.

The rearrangement uses TRBV7-8 and TRBJ1-1; D may be TRBD1 (5 bases). The CDR3 covers 15 residues. V lost 1 base to trimming and J lost 0 bases, with 9 bases between them. Germline V CDR1 and CDR2: SGHVS, FQNEAQ. This CDR3 reads CASSLELGLNTEAFF. The CDR3 nucleotides read TGTGCCAGCAGCTTAGAACTGGGGCTGAACACTGAAGCTTTCTTT.

For this clone: A read error may produce the germline difference seen at one junction end. The chain recombines TRBV7-9 with TRBJ2-5, with 9 bases identical to TRBD2. The CDR3 covers 16 residues. Per germline, CDR1 SEHNR and CDR2 FQNEAQ (reference sequence). The CDR3: CSSSLGSGRGSETQYF. CDR3 coding DNA: TGTTCCAGCAGCTTAGGTAGCGGGAGAGGGTCGGAGACCCAGTACTTC. Filled out from reference TRBV7-9 and TRBJ2-5, the complete variable domain reads DTGVSQNPRHKITKRGQNVTFRCDPISEHNRLYWYRQTLGQGPEFLTYFQNEAQLEKSRLLSDRFSAERPKGSFSTLEIQRTEQGDSAMYLCSSSLGSGRGSETQYFGPGTRLLVL.

The J gene is TRBJ2-5, the V gene TRBV7-9; TRBD2 might be the D (5 bases). The J call is in doubt because the DNA end fits TRBJ2-7 better. This CDR3 contains 14 residues. Looked up from germline, CDR1 is SEHNR and CDR2 is FQNEAQ (reference sequence). CDR3 residues: CASSLAGVLYEQYF. CDR3 DNA sequence: TGTGCCAGCAGCTTAGCCGGGGTACTCTACGAGCAGTACTTC.

The chain links TRBV6-1 to TRBJ1-1; D might be TRBD1 (5 bases). The germline gives CDR1 MNHNS, CDR2 SASEGT. The V end was cut by 4 bases, the J end by 3 bases, with 12 bases between. This CDR3 has 14 residues. The CDR3 bases are TGTGCCAGCAGTGGGTGGGGCGCGGACACTGAAGCTTTCTTT. This sequence encodes CASSGWGADTEAFF.

This clone occurred once. V gene TRBV6-6 combines with J gene TRBJ1-2; 7 bases line up with TRBD1. Per the germline V gene, CDR1 is MNHNY and CDR2 is SVGAGI (reference sequence). Trimming cost V 9 bases and J 3 bases; bases outside gene matches: 4. The CDR3 runs to 12 residues. CDR3 DNA sequence: TGTGCCAGTTCCGGGACAGACTATGGCTACACCTTC. The encoded protein is CASSGTDYGYTF.

The CDR3 DNA reads as TGTGCCAGCAGCTTAACTCCGGGGTTTCGGGAGACCCAGTACTTC. This encodes CASSLTPGFRETQYF. This rearrangement joins TRBV7-3 to TRBJ2-5, with D perhaps TRBD2 (5 bases). V shed 0 bases and J shed 5 bases, with 13 bases lying between them. The CDR3 contains 15 residues. Germline CDR1 and CDR2: SGHTA and FQGTGA.

The gene calls are TRBV5-1 and TRBJ2-7, with D perhaps TRBD2 (6 bases). The length of the CDR3 is 16 residues. Germline lookup yields CDR1 SGHRS and CDR2 YFSETQ. The ends were cut back, 0 bases at V and 1 base at J, with 14 bases in the middle. The CDR3 reads CASSLGGIADSYEQYF. CDR3 nucleotide sequence: TGCGCCAGCAGCTTGGGGGGAATAGCGGATTCCTACGAGCAGTACTTC. The variable domain in full, completed from reference TRBV5-1 and TRBJ2-7, reads KAGVTQTPRYLIKTRGQQVTLSCSPISGHRSVSWYQQTPGQGLQFLFEYFSETQRNKGNFPGRFSGRQFSNSRSEMNVSTLELGDSALYLCASSLGGIADSYEQYFGPGTRLTVT.

A note on this clone: A read error may produce the germline difference seen at one junction end. The V gene is TRBV7-9, the J gene TRBJ2-3, with 13 bases that match TRBD2. The length of the CDR3 is 17 residues. Germline V lookup: CDR1 SEHNR, CDR2 FQNEAQ (reference sequence). The CDR3 loop is CSSSTRQGLAGTDTQYF. Written as DNA, the CDR3 is TGTTCCAGCAGCACCCGACAGGGACTAGCGGGAACAGATACGCAGTATTTT.

V gene TRBV5-1 combines with J gene TRBJ2-7; D may be TRBD1 (6 bases). Trimming removed 2 bases at V and 7 bases at J, with 16 bases between. Looked up from germline, CDR1 is SGHRS and CDR2 is YFSETQ. CDR3 length: 14 residues. The CDR3 spells CASSFRNRAGEQYF. CDR3 DNA: TGCGCCAGCAGCTTTAGAAACAGGGCTGGGGAGCAGTACTTC.

This clone was counted a few times. The chain joins TRBV14 to TRBJ1-5; D gene ambiguous. Germline-derived CDR1 and CDR2 are SGHDN and FVKESK. The V and J ends lost 1 base and 2 bases respectively, with 3 bases between them. The CDR3 runs to 13 residues. CDR3: CASSQAGNQPQHF. The CDR3 bases are TGTGCCAGCAGCCAAGCGGGCAATCAGCCCCAGCATTTT.

This clone was detected only once. The chain couples TRBV18 to TRBJ1-1; maybe TRBD1 (6 bases). Trimming left V 0 bases short and J 2 bases short, with 13 bases between. Per germline, CDR1 KGHSH and CDR2 LQKENI. CDR3 length: 16 residues. In DNA form, the CDR3 reads TGTGCCAGCTCACCACCCGCGCACAGGGAAAACACTGAAGCTTTCTTT. Translated, it gives CASSPPAHRENTEAFF.